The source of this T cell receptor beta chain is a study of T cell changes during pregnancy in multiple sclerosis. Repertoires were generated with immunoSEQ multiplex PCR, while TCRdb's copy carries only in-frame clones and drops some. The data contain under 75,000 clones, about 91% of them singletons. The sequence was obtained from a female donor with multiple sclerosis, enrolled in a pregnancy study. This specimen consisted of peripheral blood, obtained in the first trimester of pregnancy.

CDR3 sequence: CASSLRGGTYYNEQFF. The CDR3 DNA reads TGTGCCAGCAGTTTAAGAGGAGGGACCTACTACAATGAGCAGTTCTTC. The rearrangement uses TRBV28 and TRBJ2-1; D is perhaps TRBD2 (6 bases). The CDR3 spans 16 residues. CDR1 is MDHEN and CDR2 is SYDVKM in the germline V gene. V dropped 2 bases and J dropped 3 bases, with 14 bases sitting between them.